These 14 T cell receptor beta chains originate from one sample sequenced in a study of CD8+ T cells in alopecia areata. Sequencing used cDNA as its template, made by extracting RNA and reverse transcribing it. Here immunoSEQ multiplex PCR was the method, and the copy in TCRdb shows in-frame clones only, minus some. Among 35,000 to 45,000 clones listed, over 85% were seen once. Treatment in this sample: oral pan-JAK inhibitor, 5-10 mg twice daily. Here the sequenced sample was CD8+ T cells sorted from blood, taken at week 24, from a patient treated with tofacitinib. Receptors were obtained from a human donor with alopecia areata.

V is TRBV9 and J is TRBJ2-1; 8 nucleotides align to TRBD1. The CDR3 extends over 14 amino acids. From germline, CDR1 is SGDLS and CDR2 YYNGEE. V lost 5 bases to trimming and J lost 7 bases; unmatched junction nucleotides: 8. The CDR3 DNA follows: TGTGCCAGCAGACCGACAGGGGCCGCTAATGAGCAGTTCTTC. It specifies CASRPTGAANEQFF.

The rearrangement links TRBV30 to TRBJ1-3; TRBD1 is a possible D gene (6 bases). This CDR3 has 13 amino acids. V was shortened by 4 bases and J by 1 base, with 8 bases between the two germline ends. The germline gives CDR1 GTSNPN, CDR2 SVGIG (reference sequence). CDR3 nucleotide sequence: TGTGCCTGGACCGGACAGTCTGGAAACACCATATATTTT. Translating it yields CAWTGQSGNTIYF.

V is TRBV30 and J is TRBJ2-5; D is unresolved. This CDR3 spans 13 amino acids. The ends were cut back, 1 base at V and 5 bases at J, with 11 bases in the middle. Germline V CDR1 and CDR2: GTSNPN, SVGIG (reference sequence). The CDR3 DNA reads TGTGCCTGGAGTGACGGAAGGGATGAGACCCAGTACTTC. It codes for CAWSDGRDETQYF.

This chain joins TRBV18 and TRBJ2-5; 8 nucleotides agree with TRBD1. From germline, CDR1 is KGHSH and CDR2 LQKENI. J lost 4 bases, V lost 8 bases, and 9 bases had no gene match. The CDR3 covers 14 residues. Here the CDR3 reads CASNGQGMIETQYF. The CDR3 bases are TGTGCCAGCAACGGACAGGGAATGATAGAGACCCAGTACTTC.

The CDR3 spells CSVPGDSTDEQYF. CDR3 DNA sequence: TGCAGCGTCCCGGGGGACAGCACGGACGAGCAGTACTTC. The V and J genes are TRBV29-1 and TRBJ2-7; possibly TRBD1 for D (7 bases). The germline V gene encodes CDR1 SQVTM and CDR2 ANQGSEA. CDR3 size: 13 residues. Trimming left V 6 bases short and J 5 bases short, with 17 bases between.

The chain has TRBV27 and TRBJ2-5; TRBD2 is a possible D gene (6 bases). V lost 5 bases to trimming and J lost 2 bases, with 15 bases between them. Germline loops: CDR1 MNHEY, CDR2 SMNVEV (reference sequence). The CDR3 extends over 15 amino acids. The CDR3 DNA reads TGTGCCAGCAGTCCTTGGTTGGGGGGACAAGAGACCCAGTACTTC. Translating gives CASSPWLGGQETQYF.

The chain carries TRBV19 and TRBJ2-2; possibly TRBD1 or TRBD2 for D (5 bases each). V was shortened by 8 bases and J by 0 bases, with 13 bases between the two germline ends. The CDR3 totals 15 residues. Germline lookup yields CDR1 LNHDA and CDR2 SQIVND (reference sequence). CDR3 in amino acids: CASDTGTANTGELFF. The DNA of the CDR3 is TGTGCCAGTGACACCGGGACCGCGAACACCGGGGAGCTGTTTTTT.

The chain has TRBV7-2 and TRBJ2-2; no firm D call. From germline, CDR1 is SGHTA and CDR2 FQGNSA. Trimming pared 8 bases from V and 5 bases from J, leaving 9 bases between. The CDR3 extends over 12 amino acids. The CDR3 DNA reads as TGTGCCAGCGGGCTTAGGACCGGGGAGCTGTTTTTT. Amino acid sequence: CASGLRTGELFF.

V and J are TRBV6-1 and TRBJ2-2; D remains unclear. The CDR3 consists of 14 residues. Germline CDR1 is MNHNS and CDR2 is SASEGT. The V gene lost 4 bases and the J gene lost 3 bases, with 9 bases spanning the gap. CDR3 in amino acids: CASSALLDTGELFF. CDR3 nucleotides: TGTGCCAGCAGTGCCCTATTAGACACCGGGGAGCTGTTTTTT.

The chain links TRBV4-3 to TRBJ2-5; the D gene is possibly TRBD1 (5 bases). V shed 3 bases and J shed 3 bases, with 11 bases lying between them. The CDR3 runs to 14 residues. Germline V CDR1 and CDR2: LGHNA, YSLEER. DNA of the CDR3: TGCGCCAGCAGCCATCGGACAAACGAAGAGACCCAGTACTTC. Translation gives CASSHRTNEETQYF.

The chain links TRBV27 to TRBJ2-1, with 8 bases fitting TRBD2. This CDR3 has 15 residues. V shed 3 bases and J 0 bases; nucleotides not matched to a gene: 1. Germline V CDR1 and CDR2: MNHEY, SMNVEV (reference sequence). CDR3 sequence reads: CASSLTSVSYNEQFF. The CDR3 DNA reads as TGTGCCAGCAGTTTGACTAGCGTCTCCTACAATGAGCAGTTCTTC.

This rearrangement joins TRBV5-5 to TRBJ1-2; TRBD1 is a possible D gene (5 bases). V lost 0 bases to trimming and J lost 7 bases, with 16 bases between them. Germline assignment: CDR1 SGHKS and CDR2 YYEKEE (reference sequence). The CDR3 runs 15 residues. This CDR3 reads CASSLEDISALGYTF. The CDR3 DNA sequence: TGTGCCAGCAGCTTGGAGGACATTTCGGCTCTTGGCTACACCTTC.

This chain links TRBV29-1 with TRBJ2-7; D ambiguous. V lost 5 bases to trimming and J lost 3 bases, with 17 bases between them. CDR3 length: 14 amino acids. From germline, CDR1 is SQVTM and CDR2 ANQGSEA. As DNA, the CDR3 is TGCAGCGTTAATGGGGTACTCGGCCTCTACGAGCAGTACTTC. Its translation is CSVNGVLGLYEQYF.

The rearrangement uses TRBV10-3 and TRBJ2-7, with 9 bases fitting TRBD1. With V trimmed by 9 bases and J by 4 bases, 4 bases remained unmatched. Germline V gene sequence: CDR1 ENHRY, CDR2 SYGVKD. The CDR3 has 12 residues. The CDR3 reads CAILGQGYEQYF. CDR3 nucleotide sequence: TGTGCCATATTGGGACAGGGTTACGAGCAGTACTTC.